Below are 5 T cell receptor beta chains sequenced from a single sample in a study of graft-versus-host responses after intestinal transplantation. The table came from immunoSEQ multiplex PCR; TCRdb's copy has only in-frame clones and leaves some out. The sample has under 30,000 clones; 85% to 95% are singletons. The sequences come from PBMCs, collected around 40 days after intestinal transplant. Source of these receptors: a human patient who received an intestinal transplant, so some T cells may come from the graft donor.

On this clone itself: One end of the junction fails to match germline, which may point to a read error. The chain carries TRBV7-7 and TRBJ2-7; the match to TRBD1 covers 7 bases. The germline V gene encodes CDR1 SSHAT and CDR2 FNYEAQ (reference sequence). The CDR3 has 14 amino acids. The CDR3 DNA is TGTGCTAGCAGCCCTGGTACAGGGGAATACGAGCAGTACTTC. It translates to CASSPGTGEYEQYF. The full variable domain, with the rest looked up from reference TRBV7-7 and TRBJ2-7, is GAGVSQSPRYKVTKRGQDVTLRCDPISSHATLYWYQQALGQGPEFLTYFNYEAQPDKSGLPSDRFSAERPEGSISTLTIQRTEQRDSAMYRCASSPGTGEYEQYFGPGTRLTVT.

The V call is TRBV9, the J call TRBJ1-2; tentatively, D is TRBD1 (5 bases). The germline V gene has CDR1 SGDLS and CDR2 YYNGEE. The CDR3 spans 14 residues. V gave up 0 bases and J gave up 8 bases, with 14 bases separating them. The DNA of the CDR3 is TGTGCCAGCAGCGTAGGATCAGGGCCGTTGGGCTACACCTTC. Its translation is CASSVGSGPLGYTF.

This chain uses TRBV7-8 with TRBJ1-5, with no clear D. The V end was cut by 2 bases, the J end by 0 bases, with 14 bases between. This CDR3 has 17 amino acids. The germline CDR1 and CDR2 sequences are SGHVS and FQNEAQ. CDR3: CASSLPITDFSNQPQHF. For the CDR3, the DNA is TGTGCCAGCAGCTTACCAATAACGGATTTTAGCAATCAGCCCCAGCATTTT.

This rearrangement joins TRBV19 to TRBJ1-2, with 11 bases matching TRBD1. CDR3 length: 15 residues. The trim removed 7 bases at V and 4 bases at J, leaving 8 bases unmatched. Germline V gene lookup returns CDR1 LNHDA and CDR2 SQIVND (reference sequence). In DNA form, the CDR3 reads TGTGCCAGTACCCCTGGACAGGGGGCTGGCTATGGCTACACCTTC. It yields the protein CASTPGQGAGYGYTF.

This chain connects TRBV27 to TRBJ2-7; a possible D gene is TRBD1 (5 bases). The V end was cut by 5 bases, the J end by 2 bases, with 28 bases between. CDR1 and CDR2 (germline): MNHEY, SMNVEV (reference sequence). This CDR3 comprises 19 residues. In DNA form, the CDR3 reads TGTGCCAGCAGTCCCCAACCGGACACCGCTCGAGTCGTTCCCTACGAGCAGTACTTC. Translating it yields CASSPQPDTARVVPYEQYF.